The 28 T cell receptor beta chains given below trace back to one sample, sequenced in a study of blood T cell repertoires in COVID-19. TCRdb's copy holds only in-frame clones and misses some; the assay was immunoSEQ multiplex PCR. The sample carries around 200,000 clones, about 81% recorded once. The sample was peripheral blood. The receptor source for this set is a man in his thirties or forties with active or convalescent COVID-19.

The chain uses TRBV28 and TRBJ1-1; D unclear. The CDR3 contains 12 residues. The germline V gene encodes CDR1 MDHEN and CDR2 SYDVKM. Between the trimmed V and J ends, which lost 8 bases and 5 bases, there was a span of 12 bases. CDR3 region: CASYLPGTEAFF. CDR3 nucleotides: TGTGCCAGCTACCTCCCGGGGACTGAAGCTTTCTTT.

The chain uses TRBV10-1 and TRBJ2-7, with 7 bases identical to TRBD1. V was clipped by 3 bases and J by 12 bases; unmatched bases: 14. Germline assignment: CDR1 WNHNN and CDR2 SYGVQD (reference sequence). The CDR3 covers 14 residues. As DNA, the CDR3 is TGCGCCAGCAGTGACCTCGACCCCGGGACAGATCTGTACTTC. Translated, it gives CASSDLDPGTDLYF.

For this clone: Other nucleotide sequences from this sample produce the same CDR3. The CDR3 nucleotides read TGTGCCAGCAGCGCCACAGGGAGCTCCTACAATGAGCAGTTCTTC. Translation gives CASSATGSSYNEQFF. The chain has TRBV9 and TRBJ2-1, with D perhaps TRBD1 (6 bases). The CDR3 extends over 15 amino acids. V lost 3 bases and J lost 0, with 10 bases in between. The germline V gene encodes CDR1 SGDLS and CDR2 YYNGEE.

The CDR3 here is CSVDKLDRVSYEQYF. The CDR3 DNA follows: TGCAGCGTTGACAAGTTGGACAGGGTGTCCTACGAGCAGTACTTC. The V and J genes are TRBV29-1 and TRBJ2-7, with 8 bases fitting TRBD1. The CDR3 extends over 15 amino acids. The germline CDR1 and CDR2 sequences are SQVTM and ANQGSEA. V lost 3 bases to trimming and J lost 1 base; unmatched junction nucleotides: 8.

The chain combines TRBV27 with TRBJ2-6; no firm D call. V lost 4 bases, J lost 4 bases, and 11 bases lay in between. Germline V gene lookup returns CDR1 MNHEY and CDR2 SMNVEV (reference sequence). This CDR3 has 15 amino acids. For the CDR3, the DNA is TGTGCCAGCAGTTCACCTCTCAGGGGGGCCAACGTCCTGACTTTC. This encodes CASSSPLRGANVLTF.

The V and J genes are TRBV28 and TRBJ1-5, with 8 nucleotides matching TRBD1. Trimming cost V 2 bases and J 5 bases; bases outside gene matches: 8. This CDR3 comprises 16 residues. Germline assignment: CDR1 MDHEN and CDR2 SYDVKM. The CDR3 DNA reads TGTGCCAGCAGTTTAAACCCTTACAGGGGGGATCAGCCCCAGCATTTT. The encoded protein is CASSLNPYRGDQPQHF.

The chain uses TRBV3-1 (or the pseudogene TRBV3-2) and TRBJ1-2, with D possibly TRBD1 on 5 matching bases. Germline CDR1 LGHDT, CDR2 YNNKEL (reference sequence). This CDR3 has 14 residues. V dropped 1 base and J dropped 4 bases, with 10 bases sitting between them. CDR3 amino acids: CASSQGGASYGYTF. The CDR3 DNA follows: TGTGCCAGCAGCCAAGGGGGCGCGAGCTATGGCTACACCTTC.

V is TRBV3-1 (or the pseudogene TRBV3-2) and J is TRBJ2-2, with 7 bases that match TRBD1. The germline V gene encodes CDR1 LGHDT and CDR2 YNNKEL (reference sequence). J lost 4 bases, V lost 6 bases, and 5 bases had no gene match. This CDR3 is built from 14 residues. The CDR3: CASRLQGSTGELFF. CDR3 sequence (DNA): TGTGCCAGCAGGTTACAGGGGTCCACCGGGGAGCTGTTTTTT.

The chain is built from TRBV6-6 and TRBJ1-2; TRBD1 matches 7 bases. The J segment lost 4 bases and the V segment lost 5 bases, leaving 19 bases of the junction unmatched. The CDR3 loop spans 18 amino acids. Germline values: CDR1 MNHNY, CDR2 SVGAGI (reference sequence). CDR3 in amino acids: CASSQRGDRDVQGYGYTF. In DNA, the CDR3 is TGTGCCAGCAGTCAAAGGGGGGACAGAGATGTCCAAGGCTATGGCTACACCTTC.

In its sample, this clone was seen once. V usage is TRBV24-1 and J usage is TRBJ1-4; D is unclear. Per germline, CDR1 KGHDR and CDR2 SFDVKD. V gave up 4 bases and J gave up 6 bases, with 20 bases separating them. The CDR3 consists of 17 residues. The DNA for the CDR3 is TGTGCCACCAGTGACCGCCCCACTTACAGAACAGATGAAAAACTGTTTTTT. This encodes CATSDRPTYRTDEKLFF.

This clone was recorded a few times. The V and J genes are TRBV30 and TRBJ2-7, with TRBD1 identical over 8 bases. This CDR3 comprises 12 residues. Trimming took 5 bases from V and 2 from J; bases not matched to a gene: 2. Per the germline V gene, CDR1 is GTSNPN and CDR2 is SVGIG (reference sequence). In DNA form, the CDR3 reads TGTGCCTGGGCGGGACAGGCCTACGAGCAGTACTTC. Translation gives CAWAGQAYEQYF.

The chain joins TRBV7-8 to TRBJ2-7, with TRBD2 identical over 10 bases. CDR1 SGHVS and CDR2 FQNEAQ come from the germline V gene. With 3 bases clipped from V and 1 base from J, the junction kept 12 bases outside the gene matches. The CDR3 contains 18 residues. The DNA of the CDR3 is TGTGCCAGCAGCTTTCATTTGTCCGGACTAGCGGTTTCCTACGAGCAGTACGTC. Protein: CASSFHLSGLAVSYEQYV.

The chain employs TRBV30 and TRBJ1-3; unclear D gene. CDR1 GTSNPN and CDR2 SVGIG come from the germline V gene (reference sequence). The CDR3 has 14 residues. Trimming took off 1 base at V and 0 bases at J, with 7 bases between the two ends. In DNA form, the CDR3 reads TGTGCCTGGAGTGCCGGGATCTCTGGAAACACCATATATTTT. Protein: CAWSAGISGNTIYF.

The chain uses TRBV2 and TRBJ2-1; D is ambiguous. The germline gives CDR1 SNHLY, CDR2 FYNNEI. This CDR3 region has 11 residues. Trimming took 3 bases from V and 8 from J, leaving 5 bases between them. The CDR3 coding sequence is TGTGCCAGCAGTGATTCCGATGAGCAGTTCTTC. This encodes CASSDSDEQFF.

This chain links TRBV29-1 with TRBJ1-3; D gene ambiguous. The ends were cut back, 3 bases at V and 2 bases at J, with 11 bases in the middle. The CDR3 consists of 14 residues. Germline CDR1 reads SQVTM; CDR2 reads ANQGSEA. Here the CDR3 DNA reads TGCAGCGTTGAGAGTGCCCTCGCTGGAAACACCATATATTTT. It yields the protein CSVESALAGNTIYF.

The gene calls are TRBV7-2 and TRBJ1-2; 7 nucleotides match TRBD1. Germline V gives CDR1 SGHTA, CDR2 FQGNSA. The trim removed 7 bases at V and 8 bases at J, leaving 13 bases unmatched. The CDR3 runs 14 residues. CDR3 sequence: CASTSRDRAGGYTF. CDR3 nucleotide sequence: TGTGCCAGCACCTCGAGGGACAGAGCCGGGGGCTACACCTTC.

The chain joins TRBV19 to TRBJ1-2; 10 nucleotides match TRBD1. This CDR3 contains 17 residues. CDR1 is LNHDA and CDR2 is SQIVND in the germline V gene (reference sequence). V was clipped by 5 bases and J by 2 bases; unmatched bases: 11. The CDR3 loop is CASSLWPTGQGNYGYTF. For the CDR3, the DNA is TGTGCCAGTAGTCTTTGGCCGACGGGACAGGGGAACTATGGCTACACCTTC. The whole variable domain, remainder taken from reference TRBV19 and TRBJ1-2, is DGGITQSPKYLFRKEGQNVTLSCEQNLNHDAMYWYRQDPGQGLRLIYYSQIVNDFQKGDIAEGYSVSREKKESFPLTVTSAQKNPTAFYLCASSLWPTGQGNYGYTFGSGTRLTVV.

The sample holds a few counts of this clone. The rearrangement uses TRBV6-2 or TRBV6-3 and TRBJ1-2, with D uncertain. Germline loops: CDR1 MNHEY, CDR2 SVGEGT. Trimming took off 2 bases at V and 8 bases at J, with 12 bases between the two ends. The CDR3 extends over 13 amino acids. Here the CDR3 DNA reads TGTGCCAGCAGTTACGCGGAGCTCGGGGGCTACACCTTC. Its protein is CASSYAELGGYTF.

As for this clone: Other nucleotide sequences in the sample specify the same CDR3. The V and J genes are TRBV30 and TRBJ1-5; no clear D. Trimming pared 0 bases from V and 4 bases from J, leaving 7 bases between. The germline CDR1 and CDR2 sequences are GTSNPN and SVGIG (reference sequence). The CDR3 contains 13 residues. In nucleotides, the CDR3 is TGTGCCTGGAGTGTGGCGGGTAATCAGCCCCAGCATTTT. Residues: CAWSVAGNQPQHF.

This clone came up a few times. Written as DNA, the CDR3 is TGCGCCAGCAGCAGGGGCGGGGAGCTGTTTTTT. Protein product: CASSRGGELFF. The chain uses TRBV10-1 and TRBJ2-2; perhaps TRBD1 as D (6 bases). The CDR3 is 11 amino acids. Trimming removed 6 bases from V and 7 bases from J, with 6 bases in between. Germline CDR1 and CDR2: WNHNN and SYGVQD (reference sequence).

This clone has a handful of counts. V is TRBV6-1 and J is TRBJ1-2, with 8 bases aligning to TRBD1. V lost 3 bases, J lost 6 bases, and 6 bases stayed unmatched. Germline CDR1 and CDR2: MNHNS and SASEGT. The CDR3 spans 14 residues. The CDR3 DNA reads as TGTGCCAGCAGTGAGGGCAGGGGGCAGGATGGCTACACCTTC. It encodes CASSEGRGQDGYTF.

CDR3 sequence: CASSPGVAGELFF. CDR3 DNA: TGTGCCAGCAGCCCCGGGGTGGCCGGGGAGCTGTTTTTT. The genes are TRBV11-3 and TRBJ2-2; maybe TRBD2 (5 bases). The CDR3 is 13 amino acids. Germline CDR1 is SGHNT and CDR2 is YENEEA. Trimming cost V 5 bases and J 6 bases, with 10 bases left between them.

The rearrangement joins TRBV2 to TRBJ2-7; a possible D gene is TRBD2 (6 bases). Trimming removed 6 bases at V and 5 bases at J, with 20 bases between. Germline CDR1 reads SNHLY; CDR2 reads FYNNEI. The CDR3 has 15 residues. CDR3: CASRNRGTHRDEQYF. In nucleotides, the CDR3 is TGTGCCAGCAGAAACCGGGGGACCCACAGAGACGAGCAGTACTTC. The full variable domain, in which reference TRBV2 and TRBJ2-7 provide the parts outside the CDR3, is EPEVTQTPSHQVTQMGQEVILRCVPISNHLYFYWYRQILGQKVEFLVSFYNNEISEKSEIFDDQFSVERPDGSNFTLKIRSTKLEDSAMYFCASRNRGTHRDEQYFGPGTRLTVT.

V gene TRBV27 combines with J gene TRBJ2-7; maybe TRBD2 (5 bases). The CDR3 totals 12 residues. From germline, CDR1 is MNHEY and CDR2 SMNVEV (reference sequence). Trimming cost V 6 bases and J 7 bases, with 13 bases left between them. This CDR3 is CASSGAGGEQYV. The DNA for the CDR3 is TGTGCCAGCAGCGGTGCAGGCGGGGAGCAGTACGTC.

The V and J genes are TRBV9 and TRBJ2-5; D call uncertain. Per the germline V gene, CDR1 is SGDLS and CDR2 is YYNGEE. V lost 0 bases and J lost 2, with 8 bases in between. The CDR3 extends over 14 amino acids. CDR3 nucleotide sequence: TGTGCCAGCAGCGTAGCCCCAGGTCAAGAGACCCAGTACTTC. This sequence encodes CASSVAPGQETQYF.

The rearrangement uses TRBV7-2 and TRBJ2-7; 8 nucleotides line up with TRBD2. With 2 bases clipped from V and 9 bases from J, the junction kept 15 bases outside the gene matches. The germline CDR1 and CDR2 sequences are SGHTA and FQGNSA. This CDR3 has 16 amino acids. This chain's CDR3 is CASSLTLAREAHGQYF. In DNA form, the CDR3 reads TGTGCCAGCAGCTTAACCCTCGCGCGGGAGGCACACGGGCAGTACTTC.

The CDR3 DNA is TGTGCCAGAAGCGCCTCCCGACAGGGCCACGAGCAGTACGTC. Translation: CARSASRQGHEQYV. The chain employs TRBV5-3 and TRBJ2-7; 7 bases line up with TRBD1. TRBV5-3 is classed as an ORF, of uncertain function. V gave up 4 bases and J gave up 5 bases; unmatched junction bases: 9. The CDR3 has 14 residues.

The chain combines TRBV19 with TRBJ2-1; TRBD2 might be the D (5 bases). The CDR3 has 16 residues. The V gene's germline CDR1 is LNHDA and CDR2 SQIVND (reference sequence). V lost 8 bases and J 0 bases, leaving 17 bases between the germline ends. CDR3 protein: CASSLSEAGSYNEQFF. CDR3 sequence (DNA): TGTGCCAGTTCCCTCTCCGAGGCGGGCTCCTACAATGAGCAGTTCTTC.